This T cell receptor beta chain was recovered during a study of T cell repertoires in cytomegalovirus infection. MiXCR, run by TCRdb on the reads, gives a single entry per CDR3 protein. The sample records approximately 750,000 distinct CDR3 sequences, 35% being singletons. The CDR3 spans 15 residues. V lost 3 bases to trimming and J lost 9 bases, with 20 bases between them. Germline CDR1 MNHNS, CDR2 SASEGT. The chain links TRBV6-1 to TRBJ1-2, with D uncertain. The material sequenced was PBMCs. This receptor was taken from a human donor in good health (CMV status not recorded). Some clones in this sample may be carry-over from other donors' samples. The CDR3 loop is CASSDNRVASARYTF. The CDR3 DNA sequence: TGTGCCAGCAGTGACAACCGGGTTGCCAGCGCCCGCTACACCTTC.